This note documents a single TCR beta chain sequence. This specimen belongs to a study of blood T cell repertoires in COVID-19. Clones were sequenced by immunoSEQ multiplex PCR, and TCRdb holds only the in-frame ones, with some missing. The sample lists roughly 200,000 clones; more than 75% were seen once. The CDR3 consists of 15 residues. Trimming removed 2 bases from V and 5 bases from J; junction bases left unmatched: 5. The germline V gene has CDR1 MGHDK and CDR2 SYGVNS. The origin of this receptor is a man aged 35 to 55 with active or convalescent COVID-19. Sequencing input: peripheral blood. The V and J genes are TRBV25-1 and TRBJ1-2; 10 bases map to TRBD1. The CDR3 protein is CASSEGTGVSYGYTF. DNA for the CDR3: TGTGCCAGCAGTGAAGGGACAGGGGTTTCGTATGGCTACACCTTC.